This TCR beta chain appears in the sequencing data of a study of shared clonotypes between healthy human individuals. This CDR3 is built from 14 residues. Germline V gene sequence: CDR1 SEHNR, CDR2 FQNEAQ (reference sequence). Trimming left V 5 bases short and J 5 bases short, with 12 bases between. TCRdb keeps only in-frame clones here, not all; method: immunoSEQ multiplex PCR. In the table there are about 980,000 clones, about three quarters of which are singletons. The receptor was derived from a man aged 18 to 29 in good health. The V and J genes are TRBV7-9 and TRBJ1-4; maybe TRBD1 (5 bases). Sequenced: memory CD4+ T cells sorted from blood. Subset given: CD45RA-negative fraction. The DNA for the CDR3 is TGTGCCAGCAGCCGAGGGACTCTAAATGAAAAACTGTTTTTT. Translation: CASSRGTLNEKLFF.